This is a list of T cell receptor beta chains from one sample in a study of shared clonotypes between healthy human individuals. Clones were read by immunoSEQ multiplex PCR, and TCRdb kept only the in-frame ones, dropping some. In the table there are over a million clones, roughly 96% of which are singletons. Sequencing was performed on naive CD4+ T cells sorted from blood. These receptors were taken from a man aged 25-40 years in good health. Both conserved end residues are part of each CDR3. D genes are given only for firm matches.

13 | TRBJ2-7 | TRBV4-1 | . | CASSRQVSYEQYF
14 | TRBJ1-2 | TRBV5-1 | . | CASSTGQTYYGYTF
15 | TRBJ2-6 | TRBV5-4 | . | CASSLWSSGANVLTF
13 | TRBJ2-1 | TRBV29-1 | . | CSVGMLRDNEQFF
15 | TRBJ1-5 | TRBV19 | . | CASRGAFGFDQPQHF
13 | TRBJ2-1 | TRBV27 | . | CASSFGGRTAQFF
16 | TRBJ1-1 | TRBV12-5 | . | CASGFLFDGGHTEAFF
15 | TRBJ2-7 | TRBV27 | . | CASSLRAGVAYEQYF
11 | TRBJ2-7 | TRBV7-2 | . | CASSLTYEQYF
15 | TRBJ1-4 | TRBV4-3 | . | CASSQEAGTNEKLFF
17 | TRBJ1-1 | TRBV9 | TRBD1 | CASSINPDRERDTEAFF
13 | TRBJ2-7 | TRBV7-2 | TRBD1 | CASSLNRGHEQYF
14 | TRBJ2-7 | TRBV7-9 | TRBD1 | CASSLGDRFYEQYF
14 | TRBJ2-7 | TRBV18 | TRBD1 | CASSFRQGKDEQYF
13 | TRBJ2-5 | TRBV18 | TRBD1 | CASSRDREETQYF
13 | TRBJ1-5 | TRBV6-1 | . | CASSTVHNQPQHF
17 | TRBJ1-5 | TRBV28 | TRBD1 | CASSSIGTGYSNQPQHF
15 | TRBJ1-1 | TRBV2 | . | CASREQGSWGTEAFF
15 | TRBJ1-2 | TRBV6-5 | TRBD1 | CASSSSRGPLYGYTF
11 | TRBJ2-5 | TRBV20-1 | . | CSARDQWGQYF
17 | TRBJ2-7 | TRBV7-8 | TRBD2 | CASSLALWTGGSYEQYF
11 | TRBJ2-3 | TRBV2 | . | CASREVDTQYF
16 | TRBJ2-7 | TRBV6-5 | . | CASSYVPGQGRYEQYF
14 | TRBJ2-3 | TRBV10-3 | . | CAISEGRSTDTQYF
13 | TRBJ2-7 | TRBV4-3 | . | CASSQEVAIEQYF
16 | TRBJ2-2 | TRBV10-3 | . | CAISGVPGQNTGELFF
16 | TRBJ1-5 | TRBV28 | . | CASNPRGHPSNQPQHF
14 | TRBJ1-5 | TRBV19 | . | CASGLGGKGQPQHF
14 | TRBJ1-4 | TRBV7-9 | . | CASSLRQPNEKLFF
16 | TRBJ2-7 | TRBV7-8 | TRBD1 | CASSHSPGDRGYEQYF
14 | TRBJ1-2 | TRBV10-3 | TRBD1 | CAISESDRGRGYTF
15 | TRBJ2-3 | TRBV18 | TRBD1 | CASTRTGASTDTQYF
15 | TRBJ2-4 | TRBV19 | TRBD1 | CASSIEQGVQNIQYF
15 | TRBJ1-5 | TRBV7-7 | . | CASSHSEGEQSAQHF
14 | TRBJ1-1 | TRBV6-6 | . | CASSKGPPNTEAFF
12 | TRBJ1-2 | TRBV30 | TRBD1 | CAWSQGGVGYTF
12 | TRBJ2-7 | TRBV11-2 | . | CASRELFTRQYF
15 | TRBJ2-5 | TRBV25-1 | . | CASSGFSGIQETQYF
15 | TRBJ2-2 | TRBV25-1 | . | CASSGLGEVSGELFF
13 | TRBJ1-5 | TRBV29-1 | . | CSVAGRSNQPQHF
19 | TRBJ2-7 | TRBV18 | TRBD2 | CASSPVSGLAGVNSYEQYF
16 | TRBJ2-7 | TRBV5-1 | TRBD1 | CASSLEPTGLNYEQYF
15 | TRBJ2-3 | TRBV27 | TRBD1 | CASTPTGRGTDTQYF
15 | TRBJ2-3 | TRBV6-5 | . | CASSPARGITDTQYF
16 | TRBJ2-3 | TRBV7-8 | TRBD1 | CASSPNLGTGTDTQYF
13 | TRBJ2-5 | TRBV5-8 | TRBD2 | CASSLLAEETQYF
16 | TRBJ2-5 | TRBV7-2 | . | CASNTGSRDFQETQYF
14 | TRBJ2-7 | TRBV5-6 | TRBD2 | CASSFWTSLGEQYF
13 | TRBJ2-1 | TRBV19 | TRBD1 | CASSGTGGGEQFF
11 | TRBJ1-2 | TRBV29-1 | . | CSGEGDNGYTF
16 | TRBJ2-5 | TRBV27 | . | CASSLDSFGSRETQYF
15 | TRBJ1-1 | TRBV5-1 | . | CASSLAVAGVTEAFF
23 | TRBJ2-1 | TRBV15 | TRBD2 | CATSRDRSLAGGHTYVSYNEQFF
18 | TRBJ2-1 | TRBV5-1 | TRBD2 | CASSLARGTHHSYNEQFF
13 | TRBJ2-7 | TRBV30 | TRBD1 | CAWTRQGMYEQYF
18 | TRBJ1-1 | TRBV7-3 | . | CASSVGTRRQGRETEAFF
14 | TRBJ1-1 | TRBV6-1 | . | CASTPSLSRTEAFF
15 | TRBJ2-1 | TRBV7-2 | . | CASSLPLGQYNEQFF